One sample yielded the 9 T cell receptor beta chains listed below, sequenced in a study of T cell changes during pregnancy in multiple sclerosis. Profiled with immunoSEQ multiplex PCR; TCRdb holds only in-frame clones, not every one. The top ten hold 1.5% to 2% of the sample, which has roughly 93,000 clones, 80% to 95% seen once. The source material was peripheral blood, sampled in the first trimester of pregnancy. The receptor set was obtained from a female donor in good health, enrolled as a control in a pregnancy study.

V gene TRBV10-3 combines with J gene TRBJ2-7; D is undetermined. CDR1 is ENHRY, CDR2 SYGVKD, per germline. CDR3 length equals 12 residues. Deletions cut 8 bases from V and 7 bases from J, with 15 bases between. CDR3 amino acids: CAISGRSEEQYF. The CDR3 nucleotides are TGTGCCATCTCTGGCAGGTCTGAGGAGCAGTACTTC.

J is TRBJ2-3 and V is TRBV4-2; unclear D gene. The V and J ends lost 0 bases and 0 bases respectively, with 10 bases between them. This CDR3 comprises 16 residues. Germline V gene data show CDR1 as LGHNA and CDR2 as YNFKEQ. The CDR3 DNA sequence: TGTGCCAGCAGCCAAGAGATAGTCGCTAGCACAGATACGCAGTATTTT. This translates into CASSQEIVASTDTQYF.

This clone counts as medium-sized (0.01 to 0.1%). The V and J genes are TRBV5-4 and TRBJ1-1; a possible D gene is TRBD1 (5 bases). Germline CDR1 reads SGHNT; CDR2 reads YYREEE (reference sequence). The ends were cut back, 0 bases at V and 0 bases at J, with 12 bases in the middle. This CDR3 is 16 amino acids long. CDR3 sequence reads: CASSLGGEELNTEAFF. The CDR3, as DNA: TGTGCCAGCAGCTTGGGGGGGGAGGAATTGAACACTGAAGCTTTCTTT. The variable domain in full, completed from reference TRBV5-4 and TRBJ1-1, reads ETGVTQSPTHLIKTRGQQVTLRCSSQSGHNTVSWYQQALGQGPQFIFQYYREEENGRGNFPPRFSGLQFPNYSSELNVNALELDDSALYLCASSLGGEELNTEAFFGQGTRLTVV.

The J gene is TRBJ1-5, the V gene TRBV19; 7 nucleotides line up with TRBD1. The germline V gene has CDR1 LNHDA and CDR2 SQIVND (reference sequence). This CDR3 contains 12 residues. Losses at the gene ends were 9 bases for V and 7 bases for J; bases not matched to a gene: 6. This CDR3 is CASGDSHQPQHF. CDR3 DNA sequence: TGTGCCAGCGGGGACAGCCACCAGCCCCAGCATTTT.

The V and J genes are TRBV28 and TRBJ2-2; D is undetermined. Germline CDR1 is MDHEN and CDR2 is SYDVKM. V dropped 8 bases and J dropped 4 bases, with 8 bases sitting between them. There are 12 residues in the CDR3. The CDR3 here is CASSIGTGELFF. CDR3 coding DNA: TGTGCCAGCTCCATCGGCACCGGGGAGCTGTTTTTT.

This chain connects TRBV25-1 to TRBJ2-7; 7 bases agree with TRBD2. The germline gives CDR1 MGHDK, CDR2 SYGVNS. The CDR3 sequence is 14 residues long. With 7 bases clipped from V and 5 bases from J, the junction kept 11 bases outside the gene matches. The CDR3: CASTPWEGFDEQYF. In DNA, the CDR3 is TGTGCCAGCACCCCTTGGGAGGGTTTCGACGAGCAGTACTTC.

This rearrangement joins TRBV28 to TRBJ2-2, with D possibly TRBD1 on 6 matching bases. The germline V gene encodes CDR1 MDHEN and CDR2 SYDVKM. The CDR3 has 15 residues. V was clipped by 4 bases and J by 9 bases, with 18 bases between them. The CDR3 nucleotides read TGTGCCAGCAGTTCCGGGACAATGACCTCCCGGGAGCTGTTTTTT. Its protein is CASSSGTMTSRELFF.

In DNA form, the CDR3 reads TGTGCCAGCAGTCGGACAGGGGTGGGCACTAATGAAAAACTGTTTTTT. Translation gives CASSRTGVGTNEKLFF. The chain carries TRBV28 and TRBJ1-4; 9 bases match TRBD1. CDR3 length: 16 amino acids. The germline gives CDR1 MDHEN, CDR2 SYDVKM. V lost 5 bases and J lost 2; bases outside the gene matches: 6.

The chain couples TRBV9 to TRBJ1-2; D is undetermined. This CDR3 is 13 amino acids long. Trimming removed 0 bases from V and 2 bases from J, with 5 bases in between. CDR1 is SGDLS, CDR2 YYNGEE, per germline. For the CDR3, the DNA is TGTGCCAGCAGCGTAGAACAGAACTATGGCTACACCTTC. It is translated as CASSVEQNYGYTF.